The source of this T cell receptor (beta chain) is a study of cytomegalovirus exposure and HLA in healthy donors. Study results and caveats: Fewer than 200 TCR beta chains were listed as cytomegalovirus-associated. Highly shared sequence variants in one cluster were likely a sequencing artifact. It was in a later analysis that TCR association rates were seen to vary by HLA locus, highest for DRB1 and lowest for HLA-C.

This CDR3 comprises 16 residues. V shed 1 base and J 1 base; nucleotides not matched to a gene: 2. Germline CDR1 and CDR2: MGHRA and YSYEKL. Worth noting for this clone: Its antigen is not known.

The PCR ran on 60 Vbeta and 13 Jbeta primers. Sequencing used immunoSEQ multiplex PCR; TCRdb keeps in-frame clones, though not all of them. The sample includes fewer than 200,000 clones, 68% seen only once; the top ten take around 2.8%. The receptor was derived from a woman between 35 and 50 years old in good health and CMV-seropositive. Sequences were obtained from PBMCs. J is TRBJ2-7 and V is TRBV4-1; 12 nucleotides line up with TRBD2. The CDR3 DNA sequence: TGCGCCAGCAGCCAAGCCCTAGCGGGGGGGTCCTACGAGCAGTACTTC. It specifies CASSQALAGGSYEQYF.